This T cell receptor beta chain came from a study of blood T cell repertoires in COVID-19. Profiled with immunoSEQ multiplex PCR; TCRdb holds only in-frame clones, not every one. In the table there are 150,000 to 200,000 clones, approximately 80% of which are singletons. The sample was peripheral blood. The origin of this receptor is a human donor in a cohort sampled during active COVID-19.

The DNA for the CDR3 is TGTGCCAGCAGTCCCTATGGAGGGAACACCTACGAGCAGTACTTC. It encodes CASSPYGGNTYEQYF. This chain links TRBV27 with TRBJ2-7; tentatively, D is TRBD2 (6 bases). This CDR3 has 15 residues. V gave up 5 bases and J gave up 2 bases, with 16 bases separating them. Germline assignment: CDR1 MNHEY and CDR2 SMNVEV (reference sequence).